This T cell receptor (beta chain) was recovered during a study of blood T cell repertoires in COVID-19. Study overall: Italy, Spain and the United States were the sources of the convalescent and acute COVID-19 samples. Sources were T cells, B-cell-depleted T cells, or PBMCs; the material itself was cDNA or gDNA.

The CDR3 sequence is 15 residues long. The germline CDR1 and CDR2 sequences are MNHNY and SVGAGI (reference sequence). The V and J ends lost 2 bases and 9 bases respectively, with 17 bases between them. This clone was seen a single time. Method: immunoSEQ multiplex PCR; TCRdb's copy keeps in-frame clones and lacks some. Altogether roughly 250,000 clones are present, 87% being singletons, with the ten largest covering 6% to 7%. Enrollees, about 18 to 100 years old, lived in 24 US areas. Clinical history as reported by participants underpinned cohort assignment. The specimen was PBMCs or T cells enriched from blood (not recorded which). The sequence was obtained from a woman aged 30 to 39 with acute COVID-19. The chain couples TRBV6-6 to TRBJ1-3; tentatively, D is TRBD1 (5 bases). CDR3 bases: TGTGCCAGCAGTTACCACAGGATAGGGGAGGGCACCATATATTTT. Residues: CASSYHRIGEGTIYF.